These 31 T cell receptor beta chains originate from one sample sequenced in a study of T-cell reconstitution after alpha-beta-depleted transplantation in children. Molecular barcoding with unique molecular identifiers was used for the TCRbeta library. From the PCR reads, TCRdb called clonotypes with MiXCR, one entry per CDR3 protein. Of about 460,000 distinct CDR3 sequences in the sample, 10% to 13% were seen once. Sequences were derived from PBMCs, sampled before TCRalphabeta/CD19-depleted stem cell transplant. Every receptor here comes from a child aged 2 to 15 with inherited bone marrow failure, due to receive a stem cell transplant.

This clonotype was found many times. V gene TRBV6-5 combines with J gene TRBJ2-1; the D is unclear. Germline lookup yields CDR1 MNHEY and CDR2 SVGAGI. V lost 0 bases and J 5 bases, leaving 5 bases between the germline ends. The CDR3 is 13 residues long. The CDR3 DNA follows: TGTGCCAGCAGTTACTCGAGAGACAATGAGCAGTTCTTC. This encodes CASSYSRDNEQFF.

This clonotype was seen many times. CDR3 in amino acids: CASSPRDRDVYGYTF. CDR3 DNA: TGTGCCAGCAGTCCCCGGGACAGGGATGTCTATGGCTACACCTTC. The V call is TRBV27, the J call TRBJ1-2; 9 positions agree with TRBD1. This CDR3 region has 15 residues. The V and J ends lost 5 bases and 4 bases, in that order; junction bases with no gene match: 8. Germline CDR1 and CDR2: MNHEY and SMNVEV (reference sequence).

The chain is built from TRBV23-1 and TRBJ2-3; D may be TRBD1 or TRBD2 (5 bases each). TRBV23-1 is designated an ORF whose function remains uncertain. The CDR3 contains 16 residues. V shed 1 base and J shed 2 bases, with 13 bases lying between them. The CDR3 sequence: CASSQWDLWDTDTQYF. The CDR3, as DNA: TGCGCCAGCAGTCAATGGGACCTGTGGGACACAGATACGCAGTATTTT.

This clonotype was counted ten times or more. The chain is built from TRBV27 and TRBJ1-1, with D possibly being TRBD1 (6 bases). CDR3 length equals 13 residues. Germline V lookup: CDR1 MNHEY, CDR2 SMNVEV (reference sequence). Trimming removed 0 bases at V and 11 bases at J, with 13 bases between. CDR3 amino acids: CASSLSSGAWAFF. CDR3 DNA sequence: TGTGCCAGCAGTTTATCGTCAGGGGCGTGGGCTTTCTTT.

This clonotype was counted many times. The chain links TRBV4-3 to TRBJ1-5, with D possibly matching TRBD1 (6 bases). Germline values: CDR1 LGHNA, CDR2 YSLEER. V was trimmed by 0 bases and J by 6 bases, leaving 12 bases between them. This CDR3 has 15 amino acids. The CDR3 bases are TGCGCCAGCAGCCAAGATGCACAGGGCACTCAGCCCCAGCATTTT. It yields the protein CASSQDAQGTQPQHF.

CDR3 in amino acids: CASSFRLGLYNEQFF. The CDR3 region has the DNA TGTGCCAGCAGCTTCCGACTAGGTCTCTACAATGAGCAGTTCTTC. The chain recombines TRBV7-9 with TRBJ2-1; D may be TRBD2 (6 bases). This CDR3 has 15 residues. With 3 bases removed from V and 3 bases from J, the gap between germline ends came to 12 bases. Germline V gene lookup returns CDR1 SEHNR and CDR2 FQNEAQ (reference sequence). Full variable domain (missing parts from reference TRBV7-9 and TRBJ2-1): DTGVSQNPRHKITKRGQNVTFRCDPISEHNRLYWYRQTLGQGPEFLTYFQNEAQLEKSRLLSDRFSAERPKGSFSTLEIQRTEQGDSAMYLCASSFRLGLYNEQFFGPGTRLTVL.

Many counts were recorded for this clonotype. The chain uses TRBV12-3 or TRBV12-4 and TRBJ2-1; 9 nucleotides line up with TRBD2. The CDR3 has 15 residues. The V gene end was trimmed by 4 bases and the J gene end by 2 bases; junction bases not matched to a gene: 3. The CDR3 here is CASSYGGRAYNEQFF. The DNA for the CDR3 is TGTGCCAGCAGTTACGGCGGGAGGGCCTACAATGAGCAGTTCTTC.

A few counts support this clonotype. V and J are TRBV9 and TRBJ2-3; TRBD1 matches at 12 bases. Unmatched junction bases numbered 6, after V lost 0 bases and J lost 1 base. Per germline, CDR1 SGDLS and CDR2 YYNGEE. The CDR3 is made up of 18 amino acids. In DNA form, the CDR3 reads TGTGCCAGCAGCGTAGAGCTGGGGACAGGGGGCGGCACAGATACGCAGTATTTT. Amino acid sequence: CASSVELGTGGGTDTQYF.

V and J are TRBV27 and TRBJ2-1; a weak D match, TRBD2 (6 bases). Looked up from germline, CDR1 is MNHEY and CDR2 is SMNVEV (reference sequence). Between the trimmed V and J ends, which lost 3 bases and 8 bases, there was a span of 20 bases. CDR3 length: 16 amino acids. The CDR3, as DNA: TGTGCCAGCAGTTTCTCTTCTAGCGCGGTTCGGGATGAGCAGTTCTTC. This translates into CASSFSSSAVRDEQFF.

This clonotype was seen many times. This chain joins TRBV29-1 and TRBJ2-3; D possibly matches TRBD1 or TRBD2 (5 bases each). CDR1 and CDR2 from the germline V gene are SQVTM and ANQGSEA. The CDR3 has 13 residues. The CDR3 nucleotides are TGCACCTTTTCGGGGCCCCCCACAGATACGCAGTATTTT. It codes for CTFSGPPTDTQYF.

Worth noting for this clonotype: A read error may explain this, as a much larger clone is one base away. V is TRBV5-1 and J is TRBJ2-7, with D perhaps matching TRBD1 or TRBD2 (7 bases each). V was pared by 4 bases and J by 5 bases, with 19 bases between. CDR1 is SGHRS, CDR2 YFSETQ, per germline. CDR3 length equals 15 residues. The CDR3 region has the DNA TGCGCCAGCAGCCCTAAACAGGGGAGGGCCAACGAGCAGTACTTC. Its translation: CASSPKQGRANEQYF.

Notes on this clonotype: A much larger clone differs by one base, so this may be a read error. V and J are TRBV15 and TRBJ2-7; the match to TRBD1 covers 11 bases. This CDR3 is 17 amino acids long. The germline CDR1 and CDR2 sequences are LNHNV and YYDKDF (reference sequence). The CDR3 protein is CATSRDTGTGGPYDQYF. The CDR3 nucleotides are TGTGCCACCAGCAGAGATACTGGGACAGGGGGTCCCTACGACCAGTACTTC.

As to this clonotype: Germline is not matched at one junction end, which may reflect a read error. The rearrangement links TRBV20-1 to TRBJ2-1; tentative D call: TRBD1 (5 bases). The CDR3 consists of 15 residues. Germline CDR1 reads DFQATT; CDR2 reads SNEGSKA (reference sequence). The CDR3 protein is CSAGADSLGYNEQLF. As DNA, the CDR3 is TGCAGTGCTGGGGCCGACAGTTTAGGCTACAATGAGCAGCTCTTC.

The gene calls are TRBV5-4 and TRBJ2-1; perhaps TRBD2 as D (7 bases). From germline, CDR1 is SGHNT and CDR2 YYREEE (reference sequence). Trimming took 3 bases from V and 11 from J, leaving 12 bases between them. This CDR3 region has 12 residues. The CDR3 loop reads CASSSSGGQQFF. CDR3 DNA sequence: TGTGCCAGCAGCTCCTCGGGGGGCCAGCAGTTCTTC. The full variable domain, completed using reference TRBV5-4 and TRBJ2-1, is ETGVTQSPTHLIKTRGQQVTLRCSSQSGHNTVSWYQQALGQGPQFIFQYYREEENGRGNFPPRFSGLQFPNYSSELNVNALELDDSALYLCASSSSGGQQFFGPGTRLTVL.

The rearrangement joins TRBV28 to TRBJ2-7; D unresolved. V was clipped by 2 bases and J by 5 bases, with 13 bases between them. The CDR3 runs 14 residues. Germline CDR1 MDHEN, CDR2 SYDVKM. In nucleotides, the CDR3 is TGTGCCAGCAGTTTAACTGGCGGTCGTCACGAGCAGTACTTC. Protein product: CASSLTGGRHEQYF. Together with reference TRBV28 and TRBJ2-7, the CDR3 gives the full variable domain: DVKVTQSSRYLVKRTGEKVFLECVQDMDHENMFWYRQDPGLGLRLIYFSYDVKMKEKGDIPEGYSVSREKKERFSLILESASTNQTSMYLCASSLTGGRHEQYFGPGTRLTVT.

As regards this clonotype: A much bigger clone sits one base away, suggesting this may be a read error. The rearrangement links TRBV12-3 or TRBV12-4 to TRBJ2-3; TRBD2 might be the D (5 bases). CDR3 length: 18 residues. Between the trimmed V and J ends, which lost 0 bases and 5 bases, there was a span of 21 bases. The CDR3 here is CASSLANSALAQIDTQYF. The CDR3 DNA is TGTGCCAGCAGTTTAGCGAATTCCGCGTTAGCGCAGATAGATACGCAGTATTTT.

There are many counts of this clonotype. The chain carries TRBV18 and TRBJ2-3; D gene unclear. The germline V gene encodes CDR1 KGHSH and CDR2 LQKENI. This CDR3 is built from 15 residues. V was pared by 2 bases and J by 6 bases, with 15 bases between. The CDR3 region is CASSPDRVSQDTQYF. The DNA for the CDR3 is TGTGCCAGCTCACCAGACCGTGTGTCCCAGGATACGCAGTATTTT.

This clonotype was counted at least ten times. This rearrangement joins TRBV6-5 to TRBJ2-2; the D is unclear. The CDR3 spans 14 residues. Germline lookup yields CDR1 MNHEY and CDR2 SVGAGI. Trimming left V 5 bases short and J 4 bases short, with 11 bases between. The CDR3 protein is CASSTHTGTGELFF. The CDR3 nucleotides are TGTGCCAGCAGTACCCACACGGGCACCGGGGAGCTGTTTTTT.

This clonotype was seen repeatedly, ten times or more. The chain employs TRBV5-1 and TRBJ1-1; D gene ambiguous. From germline, CDR1 is SGHRS and CDR2 YFSETQ. This CDR3 has 12 amino acids. V lost 0 bases to trimming and J lost 7 bases, with 7 bases between them. The DNA for the CDR3 is TGCGCCAGCAGCTTGGACGGGAATGAAGCTTTCTTT. It is translated as CASSLDGNEAFF.

The V and J genes are TRBV25-1 and TRBJ2-5; D not certain. Germline V gene lookup returns CDR1 MGHDK and CDR2 SYGVNS. The ends were cut back, 0 bases at V and 0 bases at J, with 11 bases in the middle. This CDR3 contains 16 residues. The CDR3 region has the DNA TGTGCCAGCAGTGAATATCTGGGCCCGTACCAAGAGACCCAGTACTTC. Translation: CASSEYLGPYQETQYF.

The V and J genes are TRBV20-1 and TRBJ1-5, with D possibly being TRBD1 (5 bases). The CDR3 has 15 residues. Germline CDR1 and CDR2: DFQATT and SNEGSKA (reference sequence). V shed 6 bases and J shed 0 bases, with 15 bases lying between them. The CDR3 spells CSAPNTGSSNQPQHF. CDR3 in DNA: TGCAGTGCCCCAAACACAGGATCTAGCAATCAGCCCCAGCATTTT.

This clonotype has ten or more counts. The chain uses TRBV5-1 and TRBJ2-3; 9 bases are shared with TRBD2. The V and J ends lost 1 base and 0 bases, in that order; junction bases with no gene match: 12. The length of the CDR3 is 19 residues. Per the germline V gene, CDR1 is SGHRS and CDR2 is YFSETQ. The CDR3 bases are TGCGCCAGCAGCTTGTACGGAAGACTAGCGGAGCCTAGCACAGATACGCAGTATTTT. Protein: CASSLYGRLAEPSTDTQYF.

This clonotype occurred many times. The V call is TRBV6-1, the J call TRBJ2-3; no clear D. The V gene lost 1 base and the J gene lost 4 bases, with 9 bases spanning the gap. The CDR3 loop spans 14 amino acids. CDR1 is MNHNS, CDR2 SASEGT, per germline. The CDR3 coding sequence is TGTGCCAGCAGTGAAGTGGGTGGGGCAGATACGCAGTATTTT. As protein: CASSEVGGADTQYF.

This clonotype was seen many times. The chain links TRBV7-2 to TRBJ2-1, with 7 bases aligning to TRBD1. Unmatched junction bases numbered 6, after V lost 5 bases and J lost 8 bases. Germline loops: CDR1 SGHTA, CDR2 FQGNSA. There are 13 residues in the CDR3. CDR3 sequence (DNA): TGTGCCAGCAGCCTTGGACAGGTCGATGAGCAGTTCTTC. Amino acids: CASSLGQVDEQFF.

The genes are TRBV5-4 and TRBJ2-1; D might be TRBD2 (6 bases). Trimming took 4 bases from V and 6 from J, leaving 11 bases between them. The CDR3 is 13 residues long. CDR1 is SGHNT, CDR2 YYREEE, per germline (reference sequence). The CDR3: CASSPTSRNEQFF. The CDR3 DNA follows: TGTGCCAGCAGCCCGACTAGTCGCAATGAGCAGTTCTTC.

This clonotype was picked up many times. This chain joins TRBV28 and TRBJ2-1, with TRBD2 identical over 12 bases. The germline V gene has CDR1 MDHEN and CDR2 SYDVKM. Germline trimming cut 6 bases from V and 12 bases from J; bases unmatched to any gene: 9. This CDR3 has 14 residues. CDR3 amino acids: CASRASGRARWQFF. The CDR3 nucleotides read TGTGCCAGCAGAGCTAGCGGGAGGGCCCGTTGGCAGTTCTTC.

Comment on this clonotype: It may be a read error: a sequence one base away is much more abundant. The J gene is TRBJ2-7, the V gene TRBV7-6; D is uncertain. The CDR3 consists of 12 residues. Germline-derived CDR1 and CDR2 are SGHVS and FNYEAQ. The CDR3 coding sequence is TGTGCCAGCAGCTTAGGGCGAGGCGAGCAGCACTTC. Amino acid sequence: CASSLGRGEQHF.

This sequence joins TRBV27 and TRBJ2-7; TRBD1 is a possible D gene (6 bases). Germline CDR1 reads MNHEY; CDR2 reads SMNVEV (reference sequence). With 4 bases removed from V and 2 bases from J, the gap between germline ends came to 24 bases. The CDR3 runs to 18 residues. The CDR3: CASSSPAGGGQGTYEQYF. The CDR3 bases are TGTGCCAGCAGTTCGCCGGCCGGTGGGGGACAAGGAACCTACGAGCAGTACTTC.

V usage is TRBV7-8 and J usage is TRBJ2-7; TRBD2 might be the D (5 bases). The CDR3 sequence is 14 residues long. Deletions cut 4 bases from V and 3 bases from J, with 13 bases between. The V gene's germline CDR1 is SGHVS and CDR2 FQNEAQ. CDR3 in DNA: TGTGCCAGCAGCTCCCACGAGGAGGACTACGAGCAGTACTTC. Translated: CASSSHEEDYEQYF.

The chain is built from TRBV27 and TRBJ1-5; D possibly corresponds to TRBD1 (6 bases). V lost 0 bases and J lost 6, with 12 bases in between. CDR1 and CDR2 from the germline V gene are MNHEY and SMNVEV (reference sequence). The CDR3 sequence is 15 residues long. CDR3 amino acids: CASSLSGGGSQPQHF. The CDR3 coding sequence is TGTGCCAGCAGTTTATCGGGGGGGGGCAGTCAGCCCCAGCATTTT.

This clonotype was recorded many times. The rearrangement joins TRBV28 to TRBJ1-3; a weak D match, TRBD1 (5 bases). The V gene lost 8 bases and the J gene lost 0 bases, with 17 bases spanning the gap. This CDR3 has 16 residues. Germline CDR1 and CDR2: MDHEN and SYDVKM. This CDR3 is CASRGLPIRSGNTIYF. CDR3 in DNA: TGTGCCAGCCGGGGACTACCAATCCGCTCTGGAAACACCATATATTTT.